This T cell receptor beta chain was retrieved from a study of blood T cell repertoires in COVID-19. At the level of the study: Donors in the United States, Italy and Spain gave samples during acute or convalescent COVID-19. The cDNA or gDNA used as material had been derived from T cells, B-cell-depleted T cells, or PBMCs.

Germline V CDR1 and CDR2: SGHAT, FQNNGV. There are 16 residues in the CDR3. V was clipped by 5 bases and J by 0 bases, with 13 bases between them. The repertoire was sequenced with immunoSEQ multiplex PCR; TCRdb's copy has only in-frame clones and lacks some. This sample has fewer than 150,000 clones, with 84% found just once. The receptor was derived from a human donor in a cohort sampled during active COVID-19. The sequenced sample consisted of peripheral blood. The rearrangement links TRBV11-2 to TRBJ2-2; D is possibly TRBD2 (5 bases). The CDR3 DNA reads as TGTGCCAGCAGCACCCGACTACCCGCGAACACCGGGGAGCTGTTTTTT. Translation: CASSTRLPANTGELFF.